These 13 T cell receptor beta chains share one sample of origin, sequenced in a study of post-analysis software for immune sequencing data. These receptors' targets are unknown. Unique-molecular-identifier-tagged TCR beta cDNA libraries were used. MiXCR was run by TCRdb on the PCR reads, yielding one entry per CDR3 protein. The data hold about 770,000 distinct CDR3 sequences, with under 60% observed a single time. Study-wide results and caveats: Four or five TRBV segments occurring more often in patients than controls included TRBV5-6, TRBV5-1 and TRBV20-1.

The specimen was blood. The receptors shown here come from a girl aged 5-17 years with multiple sclerosis.

This clonotype was seen more than once but under ten times. The rearrangement joins TRBV2 to TRBJ1-2, with 7 bases fitting TRBD1. The length of the CDR3 is 14 residues. CDR1 and CDR2 (germline): SNHLY, FYNNEI. The junction had 3 bases not matched to a gene; V was cut back by 1 base and J by 4 bases. The chain's CDR3 is CASSEGGTVYGYTF. CDR3 nucleotides: TGTGCCAGCAGTGAAGGGGGGACAGTCTATGGCTACACCTTC. The full variable domain, its missing parts supplied by reference TRBV2 and TRBJ1-2, is EPEVTQTPSHQVTQMGQEVILRCVPISNHLYFYWYRQILGQKVEFLVSFYNNEISEKSEIFDDQFSVERPDGSNFTLKIRSTKLEDSAMYFCASSEGGTVYGYTFGSGTRLTVV.

The gene calls are TRBV5-5 and TRBJ1-5; 7 nucleotides agree with TRBD1. Germline CDR1 SGHKS, CDR2 YYEKEE (reference sequence). V lost 5 bases and J lost 9; bases outside the gene matches: 11. This CDR3 has 14 residues. The CDR3: CASSDRATYRPQHF. The CDR3, as DNA: TGTGCCAGCAGTGACAGGGCGACCTATAGGCCCCAGCATTTT.

V gene TRBV24-1 combines with J gene TRBJ1-5; 8 bases are shared with TRBD1. This CDR3 has 14 residues. V shed 4 bases, J shed 4 bases, and the junction held 2 bases outside the gene matches. Looked up from germline, CDR1 is KGHDR and CDR2 is SFDVKD. The CDR3 DNA reads as TGTGCCACCAGTGACAGGGGGCGGAATCAGCCCCAGCATTTT. It yields the protein CATSDRGRNQPQHF.

The genes are TRBV4-1 and TRBJ1-4; 7 positions match TRBD1. CDR1 MGHRA and CDR2 YSYEKL come from the germline V gene. V lost 3 bases to trimming and J lost 5 bases; unmatched junction nucleotides: 9. This CDR3 spans 16 amino acids. Here the CDR3 DNA reads TGCGCCAGCAGCCACGGGGAGGGGGCCCTAAATGAAAAACTGTTTTTT. Amino acid sequence: CASSHGEGALNEKLFF.

This clonotype showed up just a few times. The V and J genes are TRBV10-3 and TRBJ2-1; the D gene is possibly TRBD2 (6 bases). Between the trimmed V and J ends, which lost 0 bases and 3 bases, there was a span of 9 bases. This CDR3 contains 15 residues. Per the germline V gene, CDR1 is ENHRY and CDR2 is SYGVKD. The DNA for the CDR3 is TGTGCCATCAGTGAGTCTAGCGGAGACTACAATGAGCAGTTCTTC. As protein: CAISESSGDYNEQFF.

The J gene is TRBJ2-5, the V gene TRBV28; 7 bases are shared with TRBD1. The CDR3 runs 15 residues. V lost 4 bases to trimming and J lost 1 base; unmatched junction nucleotides: 6. Germline CDR1 MDHEN, CDR2 SYDVKM. This CDR3 reads CASSSGQGVQETQYF. The CDR3 DNA follows: TGTGCCAGCAGTTCGGGGCAGGGGGTCCAAGAGACCCAGTACTTC.

The genes are TRBV10-3 and TRBJ1-2; no definite D call. V gave up 3 bases and J gave up 4 bases, with 3 bases separating them. The CDR3 length is 11 residues. Germline V lookup: CDR1 ENHRY, CDR2 SYGVKD. The CDR3 sequence is CAISEIYGYTF. The CDR3, as DNA: TGTGCCATCAGTGAAATCTATGGCTACACCTTC.

This rearrangement joins TRBV20-1 to TRBJ2-4; 8 positions match TRBD1. Gene TRBJ2-7 matches the end of the DNA better, so the J call may be wrong. The CDR3 sequence is 15 residues long. Germline CDR1 DFQATT, CDR2 SNEGSKA (reference sequence). This CDR3 reads CSATDLEQGDYEQYF. DNA for the CDR3: TGCAGTGCTACGGATCTAGAACAGGGGGACTACGAGCAGTACTTC.

This chain connects TRBV20-1 to TRBJ2-3; 7 nucleotides align to TRBD2. The CDR3 runs 18 residues. CDR1 DFQATT and CDR2 SNEGSKA come from the germline V gene (reference sequence). J was trimmed by 5 bases and V by 3 bases; bases with no gene match: 20. As DNA, the CDR3 is TGCAGTGCTAGCGCTGCCGGGACTACCCCAGTGATCGGAGATACGCAGTATTTT. This sequence encodes CSASAAGTTPVIGDTQYF.

V gene TRBV10-3 combines with J gene TRBJ2-5, with D tentatively TRBD2 (5 bases). The CDR3 has 12 amino acids. V shed 10 bases and J shed 2 bases, with 11 bases lying between them. Per the germline V gene, CDR1 is ENHRY and CDR2 is SYGVKD. The CDR3 here is CATGLMQETQYF. The CDR3 nucleotides read TGTGCCACCGGACTCATGCAAGAGACCCAGTACTTC.

J is TRBJ2-7 and V is TRBV27; D call uncertain. This CDR3 comprises 14 residues. Trimming cost V 0 bases and J 6 bases, with 12 bases left between them. From germline, CDR1 is MNHEY and CDR2 SMNVEV (reference sequence). DNA of the CDR3: TGTGCCAGCAGTTTATCGTCCAGAACGGCCGAGCAGTACTTC. Translating it yields CASSLSSRTAEQYF.

The V and J genes are TRBV5-1 and TRBJ2-4; 8 bases map to TRBD2. Gene TRBJ2-7 matches the end of the DNA better, so the J call may be wrong. The CDR3 is made up of 15 amino acids. CDR1 and CDR2 (germline): SGHRS, YFSETQ. The CDR3 DNA follows: TGCGCCAGCAGCTATGGAGAGCGGGAGTTTGCCGAGCAGTACTTC. As protein: CASSYGEREFAEQYF.

As for this clonotype: A junction boundary mismatches the germline segment, possibly from a read error. J is TRBJ2-7 and V is TRBV5-1; 12 nucleotides agree with TRBD1. CDR3 size: 15 residues. The germline gives CDR1 SGHRS, CDR2 YFSETQ. CDR3 sequence (DNA): TGCGCCAGCAGCCTGGGACAGGGGGCAACCTACGTGCAGTACTTC. Translating it yields CASSLGQGATYVQYF.